A single sample gave rise to the 31 T cell receptor beta chains below, sequenced in a study of T-cell memory formation after mild COVID-19. Each CDR3 protein gets one entry after TCRdb re-called the 5' RACE reads with MiXCR. This table holds hundreds of thousands of distinct CDR3 sequences, roughly an eighth found once. The sequenced sample consisted of PBMCs or a T cell subset sorted from them (not recorded which). All receptors derive from a man in his late teens or twenties who had mild COVID-19 (a few samples of this study predate the infection). Cell type and time point are not known.

This sequence joins TRBV20-1 and TRBJ1-4; 10 nucleotides align to TRBD1. CDR3 length: 15 residues. With 3 bases clipped from V and 5 bases from J, the junction kept 6 bases outside the gene matches. Per germline, CDR1 DFQATT and CDR2 SNEGSKA (reference sequence). The CDR3 nucleotides read TGCAGTGCTAGGACTCCGGGACAGGGGAATGAAAAACTGTTTTTT. This gives the protein CSARTPGQGNEKLFF.

This clonotype turned up a few times. This sequence joins TRBV29-1 and TRBJ2-3; no reliable D call. Trimming left V 4 bases short and J 7 bases short, with 9 bases between. The CDR3 sequence is 11 residues long. Germline loops: CDR1 SQVTM, CDR2 ANQGSEA. CDR3 residues: CSVGATNTQYF. The CDR3 DNA is TGCAGCGTTGGGGCGACGAATACGCAGTATTTT.

The chain combines TRBV6-2 or TRBV6-3 with TRBJ2-7; D is perhaps TRBD1 (6 bases). In germline, CDR1 is MNHEY, CDR2 SVGEGT. This CDR3 is built from 13 residues. V lost 3 bases and J lost 3, with 9 bases in between. The chain's CDR3 is CASSYRQDYEQYV. Here the CDR3 DNA reads TGTGCCAGCAGTTATCGACAGGACTACGAGCAGTACGTC.

The rearrangement uses TRBV11-2 and TRBJ1-1; TRBD1 agrees at 8 bases. The germline V gene encodes CDR1 SGHAT and CDR2 FQNNGV. CDR3 size: 17 residues. Trimming removed 5 bases from V and 5 bases from J; junction bases left unmatched: 16. The CDR3 region is CASSTFGDRSGGTEAFF. The CDR3 DNA is TGTGCCAGCAGCACGTTTGGGGACAGGTCCGGTGGAACTGAAGCTTTCTTT.

The rearrangement joins TRBV7-2 to TRBJ1-1, with 7 bases identical to TRBD1. The ends lost 5 bases at V and 5 bases at J; junction bases unmatched: 5. This CDR3 has 13 residues. Germline CDR1 is SGHTA and CDR2 is FQGNSA. This CDR3 is CASSPRGMTEAFF. In nucleotides, the CDR3 is TGTGCCAGCAGCCCCAGGGGGATGACTGAAGCTTTCTTT.

This clonotype came up a few times. The J gene is TRBJ2-5, the V gene TRBV10-2; 7 bases agree with TRBD2. Germline V gives CDR1 WSHSY, CDR2 SAAADI. Unmatched junction bases numbered 8, after V lost 8 bases and J lost 2 bases. The CDR3 sequence is 14 residues long. CDR3 sequence: CASGGVRRQETQYF. For the CDR3, the DNA is TGCGCCAGCGGGGGGGTCAGGCGGCAAGAGACCCAGTACTTC.

A note on this clonotype: An end of the junction differs from the germline gene, which may be a read error. The CDR3 DNA follows: TGTGCCAGCAGTCAAGAAAGCTTCCGACAGCTTAACTATGGCTACACCTTC. It codes for CASSQESFRQLNYGYTF. The chain uses TRBV4-2 and TRBJ1-2; perhaps TRBD1 as D (5 bases). The CDR3 is 17 amino acids. Germline assignment: CDR1 LGHNA and CDR2 YNFKEQ.

This clonotype was counted a few times. V gene TRBV20-1 combines with J gene TRBJ2-2, with 8 bases matching TRBD1. The CDR3 is 15 residues long. Looked up from germline, CDR1 is DFQATT and CDR2 is SNEGSKA (reference sequence). J gave up 3 bases and V 2 bases, and 5 bases lay outside the gene matches. CDR3 in amino acids: CSARFGQGYTGELFF. The CDR3 coding sequence is TGCAGTGCTAGATTTGGACAGGGATACACCGGGGAGCTGTTTTTT.

This clonotype was observed a handful of times. The chain has TRBV7-9 and TRBJ2-7, with 7 bases identical to TRBD1. The germline CDR1 and CDR2 sequences are SEHNR and FQNEAQ (reference sequence). This CDR3 spans 14 amino acids. V trimming: 5 bases; J trimming: 4 bases; junction bases outside the gene matches: 8. The CDR3, as DNA: TGTGCCAGCAGCCCGCGCGACAGGGTATACGAGCAGTACGTC. Translated: CASSPRDRVYEQYV.

The chain uses TRBV2 and TRBJ2-7; D not resolved. The CDR3 is made up of 12 amino acids. V gave up 6 bases and J gave up 1 base, with 7 bases separating them. The germline gives CDR1 SNHLY, CDR2 FYNNEI. CDR3 loop: CASRAISYEQYF. In DNA form, the CDR3 reads TGTGCCAGCAGGGCCATATCCTACGAGCAGTACTTC.

This clonotype was recorded at least ten times. The chain uses TRBV2 and TRBJ2-1; TRBD2 matches at 8 bases. The ends lost 5 bases at V and 7 bases at J; junction bases unmatched: 13. The CDR3 contains 16 residues. The V gene's germline CDR1 is SNHLY and CDR2 FYNNEI. The CDR3 sequence is CASSYPGLGGVNEQFF. The CDR3 DNA is TGTGCCAGCAGTTATCCGGGACTAGGTGGGGTGAATGAGCAGTTCTTC.

This clonotype was detected only a few times. This chain connects TRBV12-3 or TRBV12-4 to TRBJ1-1; D is uncertain. There are 13 residues in the CDR3. Trimming cost V 2 bases and J 6 bases, with 10 bases left between them. The CDR3 reads CASSLSTGAEAFF. CDR3 DNA sequence: TGTGCCAGCAGTTTAAGTACCGGGGCTGAAGCTTTCTTT.

V is TRBV6-2 or TRBV6-3 and J is TRBJ1-1; TRBD1 matches 7 bases. V shed 4 bases, J shed 5 bases, and the junction held 10 bases outside the gene matches. The CDR3 totals 15 residues. Per germline, CDR1 MNHEY and CDR2 SVGEGT. This chain's CDR3 is CASSSGTTGDTEAFF. The DNA of the CDR3 is TGTGCCAGCAGTTCTGGGACAACAGGGGATACTGAAGCTTTCTTT.

This clonotype was detected many times. The chain links TRBV5-1 to TRBJ2-1, with 8 nucleotides matching TRBD2. V gave up 5 bases and J gave up 4 bases; unmatched junction bases: 8. This CDR3 has 15 residues. The germline gives CDR1 SGHRS, CDR2 YFSETQ. This chain's CDR3 is CASSSGTSVYNEQFF. Here the CDR3 DNA reads TGCGCCAGCAGTTCCGGGACTAGTGTGTACAATGAGCAGTTCTTC.

The chain joins TRBV19 to TRBJ2-3; 10 positions match TRBD1. Germline-derived CDR1 and CDR2 are LNHDA and SQIVND (reference sequence). V was clipped by 8 bases and J by 5 bases; unmatched bases: 7. The CDR3 consists of 14 residues. DNA of the CDR3: TGTGCCAGTGGAGACAGGGGGCTGGTAGATACGCAGTATTTT. It is translated as CASGDRGLVDTQYF.

This clonotype was detected a few times. The chain combines TRBV5-1 with TRBJ2-6, with D hard to call. Trimming took off 1 base at V and 2 bases at J, with 16 bases between the two ends. Germline V gene data show CDR1 as SGHRS and CDR2 as YFSETQ. The CDR3 spans 18 residues. The CDR3: CASSLRSGFSAGANVLTF. In DNA, the CDR3 is TGCGCCAGCAGCTTGAGGTCAGGATTCTCCGCTGGGGCCAACGTCCTGACTTTC.

The chain is built from TRBV20-1 and TRBJ2-1; possible D gene TRBD2, 6 bases. Germline CDR1 DFQATT, CDR2 SNEGSKA (reference sequence). V lost 1 base and J lost 0, with 13 bases in between. This CDR3 comprises 16 residues. CDR3 DNA sequence: TGCAGTGCTAGAGCCTCTAGCGCGAGCTCCTACAATGAGCAGTTCTTC. It encodes CSARASSASSYNEQFF.

This clonotype came up a few times. The chain combines TRBV7-3 with TRBJ2-1; TRBD2 aligns across 11 bases. From germline, CDR1 is SGHTA and CDR2 FQGTGA. V trimming: 5 bases; J trimming: 7 bases; junction bases outside the gene matches: 7. CDR3 length: 15 amino acids. The CDR3 protein is CASSPGTSGENEQFF. For the CDR3, the DNA is TGTGCCAGCAGCCCCGGGACTAGCGGTGAAAATGAGCAGTTCTTC. Variable domain in full (rest from reference TRBV7-3 and TRBJ2-1): GAGVSQTPSNKVTEKGKYVELRCDPISGHTALYWYRQSLGQGPEFLIYFQGTGAADDSGLPNDRFFAVRPEGSVSTLKIQRTERGDSAVYLCASSPGTSGENEQFFGPGTRLTVL.

This clonotype has only one observation. The chain is built from TRBV12-3 or TRBV12-4 and TRBJ1-2, with a weak D call TRBD1 (6 bases). Trimming shortened V by 5 bases and J by 8 bases, and 24 bases separated the two germline ends. The CDR3 sequence is 16 residues long. The CDR3 here is CASSENPGLGGGGYTF. Written as DNA, the CDR3 is TGTGCCAGCAGTGAGAACCCCGGGCTAGGGGGAGGAGGCTACACCTTC.

V and J are TRBV6-1 and TRBJ1-5; the D is unclear. Trimming pared 6 bases from V and 7 bases from J, leaving 7 bases between. Germline CDR1 reads MNHNS; CDR2 reads SASEGT. CDR3 length equals 11 residues. The CDR3 here is CASRPGQPQHF. The DNA for the CDR3 is TGTGCCAGCAGGCCCGGGCAGCCCCAGCATTTT.

The gene calls are TRBV30 and TRBJ2-6; 9 bases agree with TRBD1. V trimming: 5 bases; J trimming: 0 bases; junction bases outside the gene matches: 5. Germline values: CDR1 GTSNPN, CDR2 SVGIG (reference sequence). CDR3 length: 16 amino acids. CDR3 in amino acids: CAWAGQGTSGANVLTF. DNA of the CDR3: TGTGCCTGGGCGGGACAGGGAACCTCTGGGGCCAACGTCCTGACTTTC.

This clonotype appeared a few times. The V gene is TRBV10-3, the J gene TRBJ2-5; D is unresolved. This CDR3 has 13 residues. Germline CDR1 ENHRY, CDR2 SYGVKD. V dropped 8 bases and J dropped 0 bases, with 10 bases sitting between them. The CDR3 is CAIETEYQETQYF. The CDR3 DNA reads TGTGCCATCGAAACGGAGTACCAAGAGACCCAGTACTTC.

Only a few counts were recorded for this clonotype. The chain combines TRBV29-1 with TRBJ1-3; D ambiguous. Germline lookup yields CDR1 SQVTM and CDR2 ANQGSEA. Trimming removed 4 bases from V and 0 bases from J, with 10 bases in between. The CDR3 contains 14 residues. The CDR3 region is CSVVPGFSGNTIYF. The CDR3 DNA follows: TGCAGCGTTGTCCCGGGGTTCTCTGGAAACACCATATATTTT.

The chain recombines TRBV7-9 with TRBJ2-1; possibly TRBD1 or TRBD2 for D (5 bases each). Germline V gene data show CDR1 as SEHNR and CDR2 as FQNEAQ (reference sequence). This CDR3 is 16 amino acids long. V was pared by 6 bases and J by 6 bases, with 21 bases between. CDR3 protein: CASRRIELGASNEQFF. DNA of the CDR3: TGTGCCAGCAGGAGGATCGAACTAGGGGCGAGCAATGAGCAGTTCTTC.

This chain joins TRBV6-5 and TRBJ1-2; tentative D call: TRBD1 (6 bases). With 5 bases removed from V and 7 bases from J, the gap between germline ends came to 14 bases. Germline CDR1 reads MNHEY; CDR2 reads SVGAGI. The CDR3 contains 13 residues. The DNA for the CDR3 is TGTGCCAGCAGTAATACAGGGTTGGGTGGCTACACCTTC. As protein: CASSNTGLGGYTF.

This rearrangement joins TRBV27 to TRBJ1-5, with a weak D call TRBD1 (6 bases). This CDR3 is built from 16 residues. Trimming removed 0 bases at V and 2 bases at J, with 11 bases between. Germline lookup yields CDR1 MNHEY and CDR2 SMNVEV (reference sequence). The DNA of the CDR3 is TGTGCCAGCAGTTTATCCGGGGGCTTAGGCAATCAGCCCCAGCATTTT. Translated: CASSLSGGLGNQPQHF.

The CDR3 region has the DNA TGTGCCAGCAGCTCCCCTAGCGGGGGGGGAGAGACCCAGTACTTC. Translating it yields CASSSPSGGGETQYF. The chain carries TRBV11-2 and TRBJ2-5; 12 positions agree with TRBD2. The CDR3 runs 15 residues. V lost 4 bases, J lost 4 bases, and 4 bases stayed unmatched. CDR1 and CDR2 from the germline V gene are SGHAT and FQNNGV.

This sequence joins TRBV21-1 and TRBJ1-2. TRBV21-1 is noted as a pseudogene. The CDR3 totals 13 residues. The chain's CDR3 is CASSKAGVYGYTF. The DNA for the CDR3 is TGTGCCAGCAGCAAAGCCGGGGTCTATGGCTACACCTTC.

This clonotype showed up just a few times. The chain uses TRBV18 and TRBJ1-4; no clear D. The CDR3 is made up of 13 amino acids. Germline V gives CDR1 KGHSH, CDR2 LQKENI. The V and J ends lost 3 bases and 4 bases respectively, with 6 bases between them. CDR3 protein: CASSPGSNEKLFF. The CDR3, as DNA: TGTGCCAGCTCACCGGGGAGTAATGAAAAACTGTTTTTT.

The table lists this clonotype with a few counts. This chain uses TRBV18 with TRBJ1-1; the D is unclear. The CDR3 runs 15 residues. Germline V gene sequence: CDR1 KGHSH, CDR2 LQKENI. V lost 6 bases and J lost 1, with 15 bases in between. The CDR3 DNA follows: TGTGCCAGCTCGCAATCCCGGACCGCGAACACTGAAGCTTTCTTT. Its protein product is CASSQSRTANTEAFF.

V usage is TRBV7-2 and J usage is TRBJ1-1; no reliable D call. V was trimmed by 1 base and J by 4 bases, leaving 7 bases between them. The CDR3 totals 13 residues. In germline, CDR1 is SGHTA, CDR2 FQGNSA. The CDR3 here is CASSLGWGTEAFF. The CDR3 nucleotides read TGTGCCAGCAGCTTAGGGTGGGGCACTGAAGCTTTCTTT.